This T cell receptor beta chain originates from a study of CD8+ T cells in alopecia areata. V was trimmed by 4 bases and J by 1 base, leaving 22 bases between them. Germline-derived CDR1 and CDR2 are MGHRA and YSYEKL. The CDR3 has 18 amino acids. Sequencing templates came from extracted RNA that was reverse transcribed into cDNA. Measured with immunoSEQ multiplex PCR; TCRdb has only the in-frame clones, and not every one. This table has around 140,000 clones, around 86% appearing once. Treatment of the sample: oral pan-JAK inhibitor, 5-10 mg twice daily. The source material was CD8+ T cells sorted from blood, sampled at week 4, from a patient treated with tofacitinib. This TCR came from a human donor with alopecia areata. The chain is built from TRBV4-1 and TRBJ1-1; weak D call: TRBD1 (6 bases). The DNA for the CDR3 is TGCGCCAGCAGCCTCCAGCGGGGGCTGTTAGAGGGGAACACTGAAGCTTTCTTT. This translates into CASSLQRGLLEGNTEAFF.